Listed below are T cell receptor beta chains from one sample, sequenced in a study of tumor-infiltrating lymphocytes in primary liver carcinoma. TCRdb passed the multiplex PCR reads through MiXCR, listing each CDR3 protein once. Seen here are around 81,000 distinct CDR3 sequences, over 55% observed once, and the top ten hold roughly 13%. Sequenced sample: liver tumor tissue from sampling region 4. Every receptor here comes from a woman aged 55-69 years with primary liver carcinoma and hepatitis B virus infection. Each CDR3 is given with its conserved first and last residue. Each record gives: D gene, V gene, J gene, clone size, CDR3 DNA, CDR3 protein. A D gene is named only where the DNA matches it firmly. Clone size is stated in some rows and not others, as once, few, many or a class when expanded.

d_gene: -; v_gene: TRBV10-2; j_gene: TRBJ1-2; abundance: -; CDR3nt: TGCGCCAGCAGTGGGTTGGACGGGGGGGGCTATGGTTACAGCTTC; CDR3aa: CASSGLDGGGYGYSF
d_gene: -; v_gene: TRBV6-5; j_gene: TRBJ2-3; abundance: -; CDR3nt: TGTGCCAGCAGTTTTGGGACATGGGGGGCAGATACGCAGTATTTT; CDR3aa: CASSFGTWGADTQYF
d_gene: TRBD1; v_gene: TRBV12-3/TRBV12-4; j_gene: TRBJ2-7; abundance: -; CDR3nt: TGTGCCAGCATGCTACAGGGGGCCCTGTACGAGCAGTACTTC; CDR3aa: CASMLQGALYEQYF
d_gene: TRBD1; v_gene: TRBV14; j_gene: TRBJ1-1; abundance: -; CDR3nt: TGTGCCGGCAGCCAAATGGCAGGGGGCTTGGAAGCTTTCTTT; CDR3aa: CAGSQMAGGLEAFF
d_gene: -; v_gene: TRBV6-5; j_gene: TRBJ2-2; abundance: -; CDR3nt: TGTGCCAGTAGTTACGACGGGAACACCGGGGAGCCGTTTTTT; CDR3aa: CASSYDGNTGEPFF
d_gene: -; v_gene: TRBV4-1; j_gene: TRBJ2-3; abundance: -; CDR3nt: TGCGCCATCAGCCGAACCGGGGACCCAAATACGCAGTATTTT; CDR3aa: CAISRTGDPNTQYF
d_gene: TRBD2; v_gene: TRBV11-2; j_gene: TRBJ2-1; abundance: -; CDR3nt: TGTGCCAGCAGTAGGAGACTAGTGGGAGGGCCGGGGAATGAGCGGTTCTTC; CDR3aa: CASSRRLVGGPGNERFF
d_gene: -; v_gene: TRBV13; j_gene: TRBJ2-7; abundance: -; CDR3nt: TGTGCCAGCAGTTCAGACGGGGCTAGCAGGAGTCCCGAGCAGTACTTC; CDR3aa: CASSSDGASRSPEQYF
d_gene: -; v_gene: TRBV5-1; j_gene: TRBJ2-7; abundance: -; CDR3nt: TGCGCCAGCAGCTTGGGGCCAGGGAGCTCCTACGAGCGGTACTTC; CDR3aa: CASSLGPGSSYERYF
d_gene: -; v_gene: TRBV28; j_gene: TRBJ2-1; abundance: -; CDR3nt: TGTGCCAGCAGTACCAGGACAGCGCTCTCCAACAATGAGCAGTTCTTC; CDR3aa: CASSTRTALSNNEQFF
d_gene: TRBD2; v_gene: TRBV28; j_gene: TRBJ2-1; abundance: -; CDR3nt: TGTGCCAGCCAGGCTAGCGGGAGCAAAATTGAGCAGTTCTTC; CDR3aa: CASQASGSKIEQFF
d_gene: -; v_gene: TRBV5-1; j_gene: TRBJ2-2; abundance: many; CDR3nt: TGCGCCAGCAGCTTCTTGTCGAACACCGGGGAGCTGTTTTTT; CDR3aa: CASSFLSNTGELFF
d_gene: TRBD2; v_gene: TRBV11-3; j_gene: TRBJ2-3; abundance: -; CDR3nt: TGTGCCAGCAGCTTCAGGACTAGCACAGGTACGCACCATTTT; CDR3aa: CASSFRTSTGTHHF
d_gene: -; v_gene: TRBV7-8; j_gene: TRBJ1-1; abundance: -; CDR3nt: TGTGCCAGCAGCCGAAGCCCGGTGGGGACAAACACTGAAGTTTTCTTT; CDR3aa: CASSRSPVGTNTEVFF
d_gene: TRBD1; v_gene: TRBV6-5; j_gene: TRBJ2-7; abundance: once; CDR3nt: TGTGCCAGCAGTGGACAGGGCCCAAACTACGAGCAGTACTTC; CDR3aa: CASSGQGPNYEQYF
d_gene: TRBD2; v_gene: TRBV6-5; j_gene: TRBJ2-1; abundance: many; CDR3nt: TGTGCCAGCAGTTCCGGGCTAGCGGGAGCATCTGAGCAGTTCTTC; CDR3aa: CASSSGLAGASEQFF
d_gene: -; v_gene: TRBV6-1; j_gene: TRBJ2-7; abundance: -; CDR3nt: TGTGCCAGCAGTGAAGTAGGACTCGCAATCTACGAGCAGTACTTC; CDR3aa: CASSEVGLAIYEQYF
d_gene: TRBD2; v_gene: TRBV30; j_gene: TRBJ2-3; abundance: many; CDR3nt: TGTGCCTACTCCATAGCGGGAGGGACCGGGGATACGCAGTATTTT; CDR3aa: CAYSIAGGTGDTQYF
d_gene: -; v_gene: TRBV28; j_gene: TRBJ1-1; abundance: -; CDR3nt: TGTACCAGCGGGGCGTCGCTCGGCCAGAGCTCTGAAGCTTTCTTT; CDR3aa: CTSGASLGQSSEAFF
d_gene: -; v_gene: TRBV6-5; j_gene: TRBJ1-4; abundance: -; CDR3nt: TGTGCCAGCAGTCACTCCACGAAAGGGAGGGTAAAACTGTTTTTC; CDR3aa: CASSHSTKGRVKLFF
d_gene: -; v_gene: TRBV12-3/TRBV12-4; j_gene: TRBJ1-2; abundance: medium-sized; CDR3nt: TGTGCCAGCAGTTTTGGCCAAGCGCGGACCTTC; CDR3aa: CASSFGQARTF
d_gene: -; v_gene: TRBV12-3/TRBV12-4; j_gene: TRBJ2-1; abundance: -; CDR3nt: TGTGCCAACAGTTTAGCGCAGGGATCCTACAATGAGCAGTTCTTC; CDR3aa: CANSLAQGSYNEQFF
d_gene: TRBD1; v_gene: TRBV11-3; j_gene: TRBJ2-7; abundance: -; CDR3nt: TGTGCTAGCAGCTTAGGGACAGGGGCCTCCCTCGAACAGTACTTC; CDR3aa: CASSLGTGASLEQYF
d_gene: -; v_gene: TRBV20-1; j_gene: TRBJ2-6; abundance: -; CDR3nt: TGCAGTGCTAGCCCATGGAAGAACTCTTGGGCCAACGTCCTGACTTTC; CDR3aa: CSASPWKNSWANVLTF
d_gene: -; v_gene: TRBV4-2; j_gene: TRBJ2-5; abundance: -; CDR3nt: TGTGCCAACAGCCCCACGGGACAAGCGGAACAAGAGACTCAGTACTTC; CDR3aa: CANSPTGQAEQETQYF
d_gene: TRBD1; v_gene: TRBV28; j_gene: TRBJ1-2; abundance: many; CDR3nt: TGTGCCAGCAGTCCCTCTCCACAGGGGGCCCTCCTCTATGGCTACACCTTC; CDR3aa: CASSPSPQGALLYGYTF
d_gene: TRBD2; v_gene: TRBV11-2; j_gene: TRBJ2-1; abundance: -; CDR3nt: TGTGCCAGCAGCTTATATCCGAGGCTAGCGGGACAGCTCTTC; CDR3aa: CASSLYPRLAGQLF
d_gene: -; v_gene: TRBV11-3; j_gene: TRBJ2-3; abundance: -; CDR3nt: TGTGCCAGCAGTTTAGTGCCAGGAAGCATAGATACGGAGTATTTT; CDR3aa: CASSLVPGSIDTEYF
d_gene: -; v_gene: TRBV7-8; j_gene: TRBJ2-7; abundance: -; CDR3nt: TGTGTCGGCAGCCTCCACCGACAGGACTACGAGCAGTGCTTC; CDR3aa: CVGSLHRQDYEQCF
d_gene: -; v_gene: TRBV11-2; j_gene: TRBJ1-1; abundance: -; CDR3nt: TGTGCCAGCAGTCCACCCGGGGGGGCGCGTATCACTGAAGGTTTCTTT; CDR3aa: CASSPPGGARITEGFF
d_gene: TRBD1; v_gene: TRBV18; j_gene: TRBJ2-7; abundance: -; CDR3nt: TGTGCCAACTCACCTCGTTCGGGGACAGGGGGCAACGAGCAATACTTC; CDR3aa: CANSPRSGTGGNEQYF
d_gene: TRBD1; v_gene: TRBV14; j_gene: TRBJ2-5; abundance: -; CDR3nt: TGTGCCAGCGGTCAAGGGCGGACAGGGCGAGAGACCCAGTACTTC; CDR3aa: CASGQGRTGRETQYF
d_gene: -; v_gene: TRBV11-2; j_gene: TRBJ1-2; abundance: -; CDR3nt: TGTGCCAGCAGCTTCCACAGGGATGGGCATGGCTACACCTTC; CDR3aa: CASSFHRDGHGYTF
d_gene: -; v_gene: TRBV6-5; j_gene: TRBJ2-7; abundance: -; CDR3nt: TGTGCCAGCTGTTACTCGGTCCAGGATTATCACGAGCAATACTTC; CDR3aa: CASCYSVQDYHEQYF
d_gene: -; v_gene: TRBV29-1; j_gene: TRBJ2-3; abundance: -; CDR3nt: TGCAGCGTTGAAGCGTTGGGCGGGATGGGGGTTAGTACAGATACGCAGTATTTT; CDR3aa: CSVEALGGMGVSTDTQYF
d_gene: -; v_gene: TRBV2; j_gene: TRBJ1-5; abundance: many; CDR3nt: TGTGCCAGCAGTGAACGGGCGGACTCGGGTCAGCCCCAGCATTTT; CDR3aa: CASSERADSGQPQHF
d_gene: TRBD2; v_gene: TRBV11-3; j_gene: TRBJ2-1; abundance: -; CDR3nt: TGTGCCAGCAGACCTCTAGCGGGGGCCCTCGTTGAGTTATTCTTC; CDR3aa: CASRPLAGALVELFF
d_gene: -; v_gene: TRBV19; j_gene: TRBJ1-2; abundance: -; CDR3nt: TGTGCCAGTAGTATGGTCAGGGAGAACTATGGCTACACCTTC; CDR3aa: CASSMVRENYGYTF
d_gene: TRBD1; v_gene: TRBV11-3; j_gene: TRBJ2-1; abundance: -; CDR3nt: TGTGCCAGCAGCCCGACCGGGACAGCTTTAGACAATGAGCAGTTCTTC; CDR3aa: CASSPTGTALDNEQFF
d_gene: -; v_gene: TRBV16; j_gene: TRBJ2-5; abundance: few; CDR3nt: TGTGCCAGCAGCCAATCAATTGGGGAGACCCAGTACTTC; CDR3aa: CASSQSIGETQYF
d_gene: -; v_gene: TRBV4-1; j_gene: TRBJ2-3; abundance: -; CDR3nt: TGCGCCAGCTGCGTCGAGTTTGTTAACACAGATACGCAGTATTTT; CDR3aa: CASCVEFVNTDTQYF
d_gene: -; v_gene: TRBV9; j_gene: TRBJ1-1; abundance: -; CDR3nt: TGTGCCAGCAGAGGCGGTTTCGAGGACACTGAAGCTTTCTTT; CDR3aa: CASRGGFEDTEAFF
d_gene: -; v_gene: TRBV29-1; j_gene: TRBJ2-5; abundance: once; CDR3nt: TGCAGCGCGTATTCGGGATTTCGAAAGACCCAGTACTTC; CDR3aa: CSAYSGFRKTQYF
d_gene: TRBD2; v_gene: TRBV7-9; j_gene: TRBJ2-3; abundance: -; CDR3nt: TGTGCCAGCAGCTCACGGGAGGATACACACTATTTT; CDR3aa: CASSSREDTHYF
d_gene: -; v_gene: TRBV30; j_gene: TRBJ2-1; abundance: once; CDR3nt: TGTGCCTGCAGTCGAGGGGACTTTTACAAGGAGCAGTTCTTC; CDR3aa: CACSRGDFYKEQFF
d_gene: TRBD2; v_gene: TRBV24-1; j_gene: TRBJ2-4; abundance: many; CDR3nt: TGTGCCACCAGTTGGCGTAGCGGGATTGTTTTGGCCAAAAACATTCAGTACTTC; CDR3aa: CATSWRSGIVLAKNIQYF
d_gene: TRBD1; v_gene: TRBV11-2; j_gene: TRBJ1-1; abundance: medium-sized; CDR3nt: TGTGCCAGCAGCTTAGCACAGGGGGCCACTGAAGCTTTCTTT; CDR3aa: CASSLAQGATEAFF
d_gene: TRBD1; v_gene: TRBV12-3/TRBV12-4; j_gene: TRBJ1-1; abundance: once; CDR3nt: TGTGCCTGCAGTTTAGGACAGGGGGTGATAGCTTTCTTT; CDR3aa: CACSLGQGVIAFF
d_gene: TRBD1; v_gene: TRBV5-4; j_gene: TRBJ2-2; abundance: -; CDR3nt: TGTGCCAGCAGCTTGCCCCCGGGACAGGGAGCGAACACCGGGGAGCTGTTTTTT; CDR3aa: CASSLPPGQGANTGELFF
d_gene: -; v_gene: TRBV6-5; j_gene: TRBJ1-5; abundance: -; CDR3nt: TGTGCCGGCAGTTCCTGGGGAGGCAACCAGCCCCAGCATTTT; CDR3aa: CAGSSWGGNQPQHF
d_gene: -; v_gene: TRBV7-9; j_gene: TRBJ1-5; abundance: -; CDR3nt: TGTGCCTGCAGCTTATCCAGCCTCAATCAGCCCCAGCGTTTT; CDR3aa: CACSLSSLNQPQRF
d_gene: -; v_gene: TRBV2; j_gene: TRBJ2-2; abundance: -; CDR3nt: TGTGCCAGCAGGGCCAGGGAGGCCGGGGAGCTGTTTTTT; CDR3aa: CASRAREAGELFF